This TCR beta chain was found in a study of OX40 agonist ivuxolimab in advanced cancers. For the wider study: Ivuxolimab was a fully human IgG2 agonistic monoclonal antibody targeting the costimulatory receptor OX40 (CD134). The paper describes the monotherapy dose-escalation part (N of about 57 patients) of the phase I trial of ivuxolimab. Intravenous ivuxolimab was administered to patients every 2 weeks at six dose levels: 0.01, 0.1, 0.3, 1.5, 3 and 10 mg/kg. Among the approximately 54 dose-escalation patients, some 19 had hepatocellular carcinoma, about 15 melanoma, 9 renal cell carcinoma and 9 head and neck cancer. The dose-escalation cohort was 82.7% male with a mean age of approximately 60 years, ranging from roughly 23 to 80. Partial responses were achieved by three dose-escalation patients, of whom one had hepatocellular carcinoma and two had cutaneous melanoma. The purpose of peripheral TCRbeta sequencing was to test whether ivuxolimab changed TCR sequence diversity and led to clonal T-cell expansion. Patients were allowed to have had prior anti-PD-1, anti-PD-L1 or anti-CTLA-4 therapy, and approximately 41% of the dose-escalation patients had previously received checkpoint inhibitors. The study at large found these results: At doses of 0.1 to 3.0 mg/kg, clonal expansion of both CD4+ and CD8+ T cells in blood was seen between baseline and week 6. The antigen specificity of the peripheral T cells that underwent clonal expansion was not determined. In the 0.1-3.0 mg/kg groups, partial responders had among the lowest normalized peripheral clonal expansion, particularly in CD8+ T cells. After ivuxolimab, expanded clones were on average more numerous among CD8+ T cells than among CD4+ T cells. Low levels of normalized T-cell clonal expansion were also seen in some patients who did not respond.

The CDR3 runs 16 amino acids, cysteine and phenylalanine included. Only the CDR3 region is kept as DNA, spanning 48 bases read in frame from base 1. V loses 4 bases, J loses 6 bases, and the germline ends lie 21 bases apart. As encoded in the germline V gene, CDR1 is MNHEY while CDR2 is SVGAGI. To sequence the TCRbeta CDR3 region, genomic DNA was isolated from the sorted cells. The immunoSEQ Assay was used for sequencing of TCRbeta CDR3 regions. The immuneACCESS repertoire file appears here via TCRdb, limited to in-frame rearrangements. These files lack a portion of the clones; in checked studies, under half of the deficit traces to unresolved V genes, and the cause of the others is not known. The sample table contains about 53,000 clones; only one count was recorded for 85% to 90% of them. The top ten hold about a tenth of the sample. For this clone: No antigen is known for it. Base qualities were left out, and no much larger clone turns up one base away.

The trial excluded patients who had a history of autoimmune disease or were on systemic immunosuppression. In every dose cohort, peripheral blood was drawn for TCR sequencing at baseline, cycle 4 day 1, and cycle 7 day 1. The samples were drawn from a first-in-human, open-label, multicenter phase I dose-escalation trial of ivuxolimab. Adults with locally advanced or metastatic head and neck squamous cell, hepatocellular, melanoma or renal cell carcinoma were enrolled in the trial. CD4+ and CD8+ T cells were sorted separately from peripheral blood before TCR sequencing. The specimen was CD4+ or CD8+ T cells sorted from blood, collected in a trial of the OX40 agonist ivuxolimab. The chain couples TRBV6-5 to TRBJ1-1, with a weak D call of TRBD1 (6 bases match). The receptor comes from an adult with an advanced solid tumor such as melanoma, head and neck, liver or kidney cancer. Here is the DNA: TGTGCCAGCAGTTCGGCGAAAACAGGGCGAAACGCTGAAGCTTTCTTT. Its translation is CASSSAKTGRNAEAFF.